The 6 T cell receptor beta chains in this list originate from one sample, sequenced in a study of technical replicates of blood from a few donors. Profiled with immunoSEQ multiplex PCR; TCRdb holds only in-frame clones, not every one. This repertoire shows 75,000 to 90,000 clones, 96% found once; its top ten account for roughly 0.34%. Sequencing was performed on T cells isolated from PBMCs. These receptors all come from a human donor in good health.

This clone has a single count. The gene calls are TRBV9 and TRBJ1-5, with 7 nucleotides matching TRBD1. The CDR3 runs to 15 residues. J was trimmed by 5 bases and V by 4 bases; bases with no gene match: 9. CDR1 and CDR2 from the germline V gene are SGDLS and YYNGEE. The CDR3 DNA sequence: TGTGCCAGCAGCTTAGGACAGGCCCCGGATCAGCCCCAGCATTTT. It encodes CASSLGQAPDQPQHF.

The V call is TRBV7-6, the J call TRBJ2-1; weak D call: TRBD1 (6 bases). Germline lookup yields CDR1 SGHVS and CDR2 FNYEAQ. The V end lost 4 bases, the J end lost 4 bases, and 23 bases lay between the germline ends. The CDR3 runs 18 residues. CDR3 DNA sequence: TGTGCCAGCAGCTCCACCCTGAGACAGGCAGCAACGTACAATGAGCAGTTCTTC. This codes for CASSSTLRQAATYNEQFF.

In nucleotides, the CDR3 is TGTGCCAGCGGGCCCGCCGCCACAGATACGCAGTATTTT. It codes for CASGPAATDTQYF. V gene TRBV25-1 combines with J gene TRBJ2-3; unclear D gene. The CDR3 loop spans 13 amino acids. Germline V gene data show CDR1 as MGHDK and CDR2 as SYGVNS. V lost 8 bases and J lost 2, with 11 bases in between.

Here the CDR3 reads CAINGGMNTEAFF. The CDR3 DNA reads TGTGCCATCAATGGGGGCATGAACACTGAAGCTTTCTTT. The chain uses TRBV10-3 and TRBJ1-1, with D maybe TRBD1 (6 bases). Trimming pared 7 bases from V and 0 bases from J, leaving 9 bases between. Per the germline V gene, CDR1 is ENHRY and CDR2 is SYGVKD. The CDR3 consists of 13 residues.

This chain uses TRBV5-1 with TRBJ2-3, with 7 nucleotides matching TRBD2. V lost 0 bases to trimming and J lost 4 bases; unmatched junction nucleotides: 5. The CDR3 is 15 residues long. Germline CDR1 is SGHRS and CDR2 is YFSETQ. CDR3 region: CASSLDGGRSDTQYF. CDR3 bases: TGCGCCAGCAGCTTGGATGGCGGGAGATCAGATACGCAGTATTTT.

The chain joins TRBV10-3 to TRBJ2-1; D unclear. This CDR3 comprises 13 residues. V lost 2 bases and J lost 4, with 6 bases in between. Looked up from germline, CDR1 is ENHRY and CDR2 is SYGVKD. The CDR3 nucleotides are TGTGCCATCAGTGAGGGCCGATACAATGAGCAGTTCTTC. Translating gives CAISEGRYNEQFF.